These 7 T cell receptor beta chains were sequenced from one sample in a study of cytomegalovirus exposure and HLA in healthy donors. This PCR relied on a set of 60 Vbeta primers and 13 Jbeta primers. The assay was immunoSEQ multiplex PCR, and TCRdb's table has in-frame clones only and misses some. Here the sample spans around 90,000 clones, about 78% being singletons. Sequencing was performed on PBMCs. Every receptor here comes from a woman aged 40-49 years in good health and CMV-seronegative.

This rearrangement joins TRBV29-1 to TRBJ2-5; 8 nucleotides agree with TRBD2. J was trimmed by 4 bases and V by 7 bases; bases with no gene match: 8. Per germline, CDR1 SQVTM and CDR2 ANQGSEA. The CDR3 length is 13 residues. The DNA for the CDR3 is TGCAGCGCCAGAGCGGGAGTGGGAGAGACCCAGTACTTC. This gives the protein CSARAGVGETQYF.

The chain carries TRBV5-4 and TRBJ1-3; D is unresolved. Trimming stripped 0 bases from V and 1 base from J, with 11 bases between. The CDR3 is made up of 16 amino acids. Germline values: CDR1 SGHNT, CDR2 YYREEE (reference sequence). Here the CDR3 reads CASSLDMRVSGNTIYF. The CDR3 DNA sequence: TGTGCCAGCAGCTTGGATATGAGGGTTTCTGGAAACACCATATATTTT.

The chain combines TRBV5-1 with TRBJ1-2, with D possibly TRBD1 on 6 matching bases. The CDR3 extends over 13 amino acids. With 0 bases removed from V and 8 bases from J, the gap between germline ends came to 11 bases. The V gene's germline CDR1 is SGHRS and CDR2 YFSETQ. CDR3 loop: CASSLATGIGYTF. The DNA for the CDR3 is TGCGCCAGCAGCTTGGCCACAGGGATCGGCTACACCTTC.

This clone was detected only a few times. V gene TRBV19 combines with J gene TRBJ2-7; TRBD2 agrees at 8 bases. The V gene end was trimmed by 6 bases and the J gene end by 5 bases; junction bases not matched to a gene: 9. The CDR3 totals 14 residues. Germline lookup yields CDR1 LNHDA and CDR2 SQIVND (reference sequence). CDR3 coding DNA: TGTGCCAGTAGCTTCGGGAGGGCCTCTAACGAGCAGTACTTC. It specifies CASSFGRASNEQYF.

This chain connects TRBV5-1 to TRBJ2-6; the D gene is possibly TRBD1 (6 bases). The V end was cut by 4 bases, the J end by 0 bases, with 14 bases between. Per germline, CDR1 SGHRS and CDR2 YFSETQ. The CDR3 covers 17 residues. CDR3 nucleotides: TGCGCCAGCAGCCCACCAGGACAGCGCTCTGGGGCCAACGTCCTGACTTTC. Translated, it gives CASSPPGQRSGANVLTF.

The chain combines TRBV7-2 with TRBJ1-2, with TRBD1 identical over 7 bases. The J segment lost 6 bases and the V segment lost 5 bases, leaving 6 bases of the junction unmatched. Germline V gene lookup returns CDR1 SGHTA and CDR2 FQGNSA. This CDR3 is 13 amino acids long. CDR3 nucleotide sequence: TGTGCCAGCAGCATTAAACAGGGGAATGGCTACACCTTC. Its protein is CASSIKQGNGYTF. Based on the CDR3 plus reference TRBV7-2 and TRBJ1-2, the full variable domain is GAGVSQSPSNKVTEKGKDVELRCDPISGHTALYWYRQSLGQGLEFLIYFQGNSAPDKSGLPSDRFSAERTGGSVSTLTIQRTQQEDSAVYLCASSIKQGNGYTFGSGTRLTVV.

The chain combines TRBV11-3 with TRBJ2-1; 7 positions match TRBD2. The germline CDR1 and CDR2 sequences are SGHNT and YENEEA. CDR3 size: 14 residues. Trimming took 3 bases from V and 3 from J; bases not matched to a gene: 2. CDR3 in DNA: TGTGCCAGCAGCTTCGGCGGGGGCTACAATGAGCAGTTCTTC. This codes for CASSFGGGYNEQFF. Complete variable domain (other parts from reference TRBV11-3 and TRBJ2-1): EAGVVQSPRYKIIEKKQPVAFWCNPISGHNTLYWYLQNLGQGPELLIRYENEEAVDDSQLPKDRFSAERLKGVDSTLKIQPAELGDSAVYLCASSFGGGYNEQFFGPGTRLTVL.